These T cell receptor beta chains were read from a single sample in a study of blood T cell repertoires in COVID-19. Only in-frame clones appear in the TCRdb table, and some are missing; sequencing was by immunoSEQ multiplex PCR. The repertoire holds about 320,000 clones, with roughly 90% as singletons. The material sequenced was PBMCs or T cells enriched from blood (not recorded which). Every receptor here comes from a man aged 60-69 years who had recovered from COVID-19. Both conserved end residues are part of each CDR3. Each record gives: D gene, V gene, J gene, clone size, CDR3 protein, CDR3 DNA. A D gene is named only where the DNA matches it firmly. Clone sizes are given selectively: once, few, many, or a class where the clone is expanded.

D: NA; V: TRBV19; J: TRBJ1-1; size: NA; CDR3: CASSTLGKRANTEAFF; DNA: TGTGCCAGTAGTACCTTAGGAAAGCGGGCGAACACTGAAGCTTTCTTT
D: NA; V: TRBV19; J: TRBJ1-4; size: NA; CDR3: CASNMGGLNEKLFF; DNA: TGTGCCAGCAACATGGGGGGACTTAATGAAAAACTGTTTTTT
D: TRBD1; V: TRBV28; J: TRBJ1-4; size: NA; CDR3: CASSSGTGKEKLFF; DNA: TGTGCCAGCAGTTCTGGGACAGGAAAAGAAAAACTGTTTTTT
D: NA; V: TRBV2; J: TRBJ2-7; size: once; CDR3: CASSGQLGYEQYF; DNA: TGTGCCAGCAGTGGACAGCTCGGCTACGAGCAGTACTTC
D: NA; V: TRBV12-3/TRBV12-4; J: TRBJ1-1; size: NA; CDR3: CASSFLFRTEAFF; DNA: TGTGCCAGCAGTTTTCTCTTCCGCACTGAAGCTTTCTTT
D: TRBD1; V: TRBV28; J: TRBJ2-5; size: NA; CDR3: CASSFGTGLETQYF; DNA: TGTGCCAGCAGTTTCGGGACAGGGCTGGAGACCCAGTACTTC
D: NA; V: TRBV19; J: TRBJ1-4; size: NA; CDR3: CASSTPLEARGKLFF; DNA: TGTGCCAGTAGTACCCCGTTGGAAGCAAGGGGAAAACTGTTTTTT
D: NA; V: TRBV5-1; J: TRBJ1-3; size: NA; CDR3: CASSQLAAGNTIYF; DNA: TGCGCCAGCAGCCAACTTGCGGCCGGAAACACCATATATTTT
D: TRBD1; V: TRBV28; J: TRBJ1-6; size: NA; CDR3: CASSPAGQGGPSPLHF; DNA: TGTGCCAGCAGTCCCGCCGGACAGGGAGGGCCCTCACCCCTCCACTTT
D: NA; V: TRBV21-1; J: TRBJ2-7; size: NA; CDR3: CASSKGRQGQDTYEQYF; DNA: TGTGCCAGCAGCAAAGGAAGACAGGGACAGGATACCTACGAGCAGTACTTC
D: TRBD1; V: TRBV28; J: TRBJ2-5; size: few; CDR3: CASSLGTGEETQYF; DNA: TGTGCCAGCAGTTTAGGGACAGGGGAAGAGACCCAGTACTTC
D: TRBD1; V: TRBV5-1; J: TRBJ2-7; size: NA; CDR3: CASSLRLGRDSESYEQYF; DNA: TGCGCCAGCAGCTTGAGGTTGGGCCGGGACAGCGAATCCTACGAGCAGTACTTC
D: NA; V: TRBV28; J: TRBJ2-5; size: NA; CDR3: CASSLGGVQETQYF; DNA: TGTGCCAGCAGCCTCGGGGGAGTCCAAGAGACCCAGTACTTC
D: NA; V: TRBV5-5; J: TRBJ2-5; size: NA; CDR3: CASSLGQPGAGAETQYF; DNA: TGTGCCAGCAGCTTAGGGCAGCCGGGTGCGGGGGCAGAGACCCAGTACTTC
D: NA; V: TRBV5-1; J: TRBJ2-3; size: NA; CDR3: CASRPGVEADTQYF; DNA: TGCGCCAGCAGACCGGGGGTAGAGGCAGATACGCAGTATTTT
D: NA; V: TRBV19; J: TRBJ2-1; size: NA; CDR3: CASSTSRRRGYNEQFF; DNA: TGTGCCAGTAGCACCTCAAGACGTAGGGGTTACAATGAGCAGTTCTTC
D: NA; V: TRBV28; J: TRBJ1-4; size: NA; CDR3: CASSSARGGLREKLFF; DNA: TGTGCCAGCAGTTCGGCCCGCGGGGGCTTGAGGGAAAAACTGTTTTTT
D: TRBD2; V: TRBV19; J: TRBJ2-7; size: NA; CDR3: CASSTPQGLRYEQYF; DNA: TGTGCCAGTAGTACGCCGCAGGGACTAAGGTACGAGCAGTACTTC
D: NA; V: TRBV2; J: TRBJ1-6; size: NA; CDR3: CASRTEVNSPLHF; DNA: TGTGCCAGCCGGACAGAGGTTAATTCACCCCTCCACTTT
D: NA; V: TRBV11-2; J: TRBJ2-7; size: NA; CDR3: CASSSLASYEQYF; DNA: TGTGCCAGCAGCTCACTAGCATCCTACGAGCAGTACTTC
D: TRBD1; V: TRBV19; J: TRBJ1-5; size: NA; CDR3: CASSIQGAQPQHF; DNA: TGTGCCAGTAGTATACAGGGGGCTCAGCCCCAGCATTTT
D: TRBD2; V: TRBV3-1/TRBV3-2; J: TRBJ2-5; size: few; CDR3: CASRTSGSIKTQYF; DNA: TGTGCCAGCAGGACTAGCGGGAGTATTAAGACCCAGTACTTC